A selection of T cell receptor beta chains follows, all from one sample in a study of vaccination and CD4 T cells after COVID-19. The antigens these receptors bind are not known. TCRdb re-called the PCR reads through MiXCR, storing one row per CDR3 protein. The sample includes fewer than 15,000 distinct CDR3 sequences, about 50% seen only once; the top ten take over 3.5%. The sequencing used CD4+ T cells from blood, cultured in vitro, collected before SARS-CoV-2 vaccination. The receptors were gathered from a human donor who had recovered from COVID-19. CDR3s include the opening cysteine and the closing phenylalanine or tryptophan. The D gene is left open where the match is weak. Rows give clone size only sometimes, using once, few, many, or a class for an expanded clone.

DNA: TGTGCCAGCAGTTCCTACAGGGATCTGTATCAGCCCCAGCATTTT
CDR3: CASSSYRDLYQPQHF
J: TRBJ1-5
size: .
D: .
V: TRBV6-2/TRBV6-3

DNA: TGTGCCAGCAGTGAAGGCACTCCCGGAGCCTCACCCCTCCACTTT
CDR3: CASSEGTPGASPLHF
J: TRBJ1-6
size: .
D: .
V: TRBV12-3/TRBV12-4

DNA: TGCAGTGCTAGCCCGTTTACTAGCGGTTACGAGCAGTACTTC
CDR3: CSASPFTSGYEQYF
J: TRBJ2-7
size: few
D: TRBD2
V: TRBV20-1

DNA: TGTGCCAGTACTGAAGCGGGCAGGGCGGAAAACGCTGAAGCTTTCTTT
CDR3: CASTEAGRAENAEAFF
J: TRBJ1-1
size: few
D: .
V: TRBV19

DNA: TGTGCCAGCAGTTACTCGAAAAGGGGTCTGGCTTTCTTT
CDR3: CASSYSKRGLAFF
J: TRBJ1-1
size: .
D: .
V: TRBV6-5

DNA: TGTGCCACCAGCAGAGTTGAAGACTTCTATGGCTACACCTTC
CDR3: CATSRVEDFYGYTF
J: TRBJ1-2
size: .
D: .
V: TRBV15

DNA: TGTGCCAGTAGTATAGGAAATAGTGCAGATACGCAGTATTTT
CDR3: CASSIGNSADTQYF
J: TRBJ2-3
size: .
D: .
V: TRBV19

DNA: TGTGCCAGCAGCTTATCGGGCAGCTCCTACGAGCAGTACTTC
CDR3: CASSLSGSSYEQYF
J: TRBJ2-7
size: .
D: .
V: TRBV7-2

DNA: TGTGCCAGCAGGGAGGGACTAGCGGGAGTTTACGAGCAGTACTTC
CDR3: CASREGLAGVYEQYF
J: TRBJ2-7
size: few
D: TRBD2
V: TRBV6-2/TRBV6-3

DNA: TGTGCCACCAGTGAACAGGGACAGAACTATGGCTACACCTTC
CDR3: CATSEQGQNYGYTF
J: TRBJ1-2
size: .
D: TRBD1
V: TRBV24-1

DNA: TGTGCCAGCAGCCGCGCAGGGGTGTATGGCTACACCTTC
CDR3: CASSRAGVYGYTF
J: TRBJ1-2
size: few
D: .
V: TRBV6-2/TRBV6-3

DNA: TGTGCCAGCAGCTTCGCAGGGGACGGCTACACCTTC
CDR3: CASSFAGDGYTF
J: TRBJ1-2
size: .
D: .
V: TRBV7-2

DNA: TGTGCCAGCAGACATACAGGGTTGGGATATAGCAATCAGCCCCAGCATTTT
CDR3: CASRHTGLGYSNQPQHF
J: TRBJ1-5
size: few
D: .
V: TRBV6-4

DNA: TGCAGTGCTATTGATGGTGGGGCTAGCGGGAGTCGGACTTCCTACGAGCAGTACTTC
CDR3: CSAIDGGASGSRTSYEQYF
J: TRBJ2-7
size: .
D: TRBD2
V: TRBV20-1